These T cell receptor beta chains were read from a single sample in a study of response to subunit inactivated influenza vaccine. One entry per CDR3 protein, called by TCRdb with MiXCR from the RT-PCR reads. The sample consists of more than 250,000 distinct CDR3 sequences, 20% to 25% of them appearing once. The material sequenced was PBMCs from blood, taken about 20 months after vaccination. Receptors were obtained from a man aged 45 to 70 who received an inactivated influenza vaccine. Both conserved end residues are part of each CDR3. D genes are given only for firm matches. Clone size is shown for a subset of rows, as once, few, many or a class of expanded clone.

J gene,clone size,D gene,V gene,CDR3 protein,CDR3 DNA
TRBJ1-2,NA,NA,TRBV9,CASSSGQSLAYGYTF,TGTGCCAGCAGCTCGGGACAATCCCTTGCCTATGGCTACACCTTC
TRBJ2-7,NA,NA,TRBV18,CASSLRDEQYF,TGTGCCAGCTCCCTTCGCGACGAGCAGTACTTC
TRBJ2-4,few,TRBD1,TRBV23-1,CASSPGQGEALAKNIQYF,TGCGCCAGCAGTCCGGGACAGGGTGAGGCCCTAGCCAAAAACATTCAGTACTTC
TRBJ2-7,NA,TRBD2,TRBV6-5,CASSYGTSGNYEQYF,TGTGCCAGCAGTTATGGAACTAGCGGGAACTACGAGCAGTACTTC
TRBJ1-5,NA,NA,TRBV10-2,CASSPQLGPSNQPQHF,TGCGCCAGCTCCCCCCAGTTGGGACCTAGCAATCAGCCCCAGCATTTT
TRBJ2-1,NA,TRBD2,TRBV12-3/TRBV12-4,CASKGILAGAGYNEQFF,TGTGCCAGCAAGGGTATACTAGCGGGAGCTGGCTACAATGAGCAGTTCTTC
TRBJ1-4,few,TRBD1,TRBV7-2,CASSRDRGFEKLFF,TGTGCCAGCAGTCGGGACAGGGGATTTGAAAAACTGTTTTTT
TRBJ2-2,NA,NA,TRBV20-1,CSARPRRGELFF,TGCAGTGCTAGACCTCGGAGGGGGGAGCTGTTTTTT
TRBJ2-7,few,NA,TRBV28,CASSRRVEQYF,TGTGCCAGCAGCCGTAGGGTCGAGCAGTACTTC
TRBJ2-4,few,NA,TRBV7-9,CASSTAGNSAKNIQYF,TGTGCCAGCAGCACGGCGGGGAATTCAGCCAAAAACATTCAGTACTTC
TRBJ2-3,NA,NA,TRBV6-6,CASSSPSDTQYF,TGTGCCAGCAGTTCACCTTCAGATACGCAGTATTTT
TRBJ2-7,NA,NA,TRBV20-1,CSARSLSDYSFLYEQYF,TGCAGTGCTAGAAGTCTTAGTGACTACTCATTTCTATACGAGCAGTACTTC
TRBJ2-5,NA,NA,TRBV4-3,CASSQDYSYSQETQYF,TGCGCCAGCAGCCAAGATTATTCGTACAGTCAAGAGACCCAGTACTTC
TRBJ2-7,NA,NA,TRBV3-1,CASSQAISYEQYF,TGTGCCAGCAGCCAAGCTATATCCTACGAGCAGTACTTC
TRBJ1-1,NA,NA,TRBV3-1,CASSQVGGITEAFF,TGTGCCAGCAGCCAGGTGGGCGGAATCACTGAAGCTTTCTTT
TRBJ1-6,NA,TRBD1,TRBV15,CATSTGQGVESPLHF,TGTGCCACCAGCACGGGTCAGGGGGTTGAATCACCCCTCCACTTT
TRBJ1-1,few,NA,TRBV20-1,CSARELQGRRDTEAFF,TGCAGTGCTAGAGAATTACAGGGACGGCGTGACACTGAAGCTTTCTTT
TRBJ1-6,NA,NA,TRBV15,CATSRQANSPLHF,TGTGCCACCAGCCGTCAGGCTAATTCACCCCTCCACTTT
TRBJ2-7,few,NA,TRBV12-3/TRBV12-4,CASSRDAAYEQYF,TGTGCCAGCAGTCGCGACGCTGCCTACGAGCAGTACTTC
TRBJ1-1,NA,NA,TRBV28,CASTPDAWNTEAFF,TGTGCCAGCACCCCTGACGCATGGAACACTGAAGCTTTCTTT
TRBJ1-1,few,NA,TRBV4-3,CASSQENRNGAFF,TGCGCCAGCAGCCAAGAAAACAGGAACGGAGCTTTCTTT
TRBJ2-7,few,NA,TRBV7-2,CASSFPGLSMYF,TGTGCCAGCAGCTTCCCGGGACTCTCTATGTACTTC
TRBJ1-5,many,NA,TRBV27,CASSLSVANNQPQHF,TGTGCCAGCAGTTTATCGGTAGCGAACAATCAGCCCCAGCATTTT
TRBJ2-1,few,TRBD2,TRBV6-5,CASSYALLAGGTYNEQFF,TGTGCCAGCAGTTACGCCCTCCTAGCGGGAGGTACCTACAATGAGCAGTTCTTC
TRBJ1-2,few,NA,TRBV25-1,CASSELWVSYGYTF,TGTGCCAGCAGTGAATTATGGGTGTCTTATGGCTACACCTTC
TRBJ2-7,NA,TRBD2,TRBV12-3/TRBV12-4,CASQLAGSSYEQYF,TGTGCCAGCCAACTAGCGGGGTCTTCCTACGAGCAGTACTTC
TRBJ2-7,NA,TRBD1,TRBV12-3/TRBV12-4,CASSWGTGSNYEQYF,TGTGCCAGCAGTTGGGGGACAGGGAGTAACTACGAGCAGTACTTC
TRBJ1-1,many,NA,TRBV19,CASSIGAEAFF,TGTGCCAGTAGTATTGGAGCTGAAGCTTTCTTT
TRBJ2-1,few,TRBD1,TRBV2,CARGQGSSNEQFF,TGTGCCAGGGGACAGGGTTCGTCAAATGAGCAGTTCTTC
TRBJ2-1,NA,NA,TRBV5-1,CASSPKGTGTYNEQFF,TGCGCCAGCAGCCCAAAGGGGACCGGGACGTACAATGAGCAGTTCTTC
TRBJ1-2,NA,NA,TRBV27,CASSLGGDSSGYTF,TGTGCCAGCAGTTTAGGTGGGGATTCATCTGGCTACACCTTC
TRBJ1-1,NA,TRBD1,TRBV19,CASTRQGAVSEAFF,TGTGCCAGTACCCGACAGGGGGCAGTTTCTGAAGCTTTCTTT
TRBJ1-5,NA,NA,TRBV7-9,CASSWGTGNQPQHF,TGTGCCAGCAGTTGGGGCACGGGCAATCAGCCCCAGCATTTT
TRBJ2-3,NA,TRBD2,TRBV10-3,CAIRPGLSTSTDTQYF,TGTGCCATCAGACCGGGACTAAGCACTAGCACAGATACGCAGTATTTT
TRBJ1-1,few,NA,TRBV20-1,CSARIRNTEAFF,TGCAGTGCTAGAATACGGAACACTGAAGCTTTCTTT
TRBJ1-1,few,NA,TRBV7-9,CASSLLSTNTEAFF,TGTGCCAGCAGCTTACTGTCGACAAACACTGAAGCTTTCTTT
TRBJ2-5,NA,NA,TRBV29-1,CSVGWARETQYF,TGCAGCGTCGGGTGGGCCAGAGAGACCCAGTACTTC
TRBJ1-2,few,NA,TRBV29-1,CSVEEARGPNYGYTF,TGCAGCGTTGAAGAAGCCAGGGGACCCAACTATGGCTACACCTTC
TRBJ1-3,NA,TRBD1,TRBV5-4,CASSLAGDSSGNTIYF,TGTGCCAGCAGCTTGGCCGGGGACAGCTCTGGAAACACCATATATTTT
TRBJ1-1,few,NA,TRBV28,CASSSQHWEAFF,TGTGCCAGCAGTTCACAGCATTGGGAAGCTTTCTTT
TRBJ1-1,NA,TRBD1,TRBV5-4,CASSLTGASDTEAFF,TGTGCCAGCAGCTTGACAGGGGCGTCAGACACTGAAGCTTTCTTT
TRBJ1-4,few,NA,TRBV12-3/TRBV12-4,CASSRLGPPASEKLFF,TGTGCCAGCAGCCGCCTTGGACCTCCCGCTTCGGAAAAACTGTTTTTT
TRBJ2-5,few,TRBD2,TRBV20-1,CSARRGLASETQYF,TGCAGTGCTCGGAGGGGACTAGCATCGGAGACCCAGTACTTC